This note documents a single T cell receptor beta chain sequence. The junction and the germline gene differ at one end; a read error may be behind it. The data originate from a study of cytomegalovirus exposure and HLA in healthy donors. A multiplex PCR was run with 60 Vbeta primers and 13 Jbeta primers. Sequencing used immunoSEQ multiplex PCR; TCRdb keeps in-frame clones, though not all of them. The profile covers more than 30,000 clones, with about 70% appearing a single time and about 9.4% taken by the ten largest. CDR1 SEHNR and CDR2 FQNEAQ come from the germline V gene (reference sequence). The CDR3 spans 13 residues.

The gene calls are TRBV7-9 and TRBJ1-2, with 7 bases that match TRBD1. The sequence came from a man between 35 and 55 years old in good health and CMV-seropositive. The sequencing sample was made of PBMCs. CDR3 DNA: TGTTCCAGCAGCTTGGGACAGACCGACGGCTACACCTTC. It is translated as CSSSLGQTDGYTF.